Detailed here is one T cell receptor (beta chain). The source of the sample is a study of blood T cell repertoires in COVID-19. The protocol was immunoSEQ multiplex PCR, while the TCRdb copy is restricted to in-frame clones and leaves out a portion. The table has about 180,000 clones, 85% to 90% seen once. The CDR3 sequence is 15 residues long. The germline gives CDR1 SEHNR, CDR2 FQNEAQ (reference sequence). After removal of 5 bases from V and 2 bases from J, the junction contained 7 bases not matched to a gene. The genes are TRBV7-9 and TRBJ1-2; 8 bases agree with TRBD1. Sequenced sample: PBMCs or T cells enriched from blood (not recorded which). This clonotype was sampled from a man aged 40-49 years who had recovered from COVID-19. The CDR3 loop reads CASSDHRGMNYGYTF. In nucleotides, the CDR3 is TGTGCCAGCAGCGACCACAGGGGGATGAACTATGGCTACACCTTC.